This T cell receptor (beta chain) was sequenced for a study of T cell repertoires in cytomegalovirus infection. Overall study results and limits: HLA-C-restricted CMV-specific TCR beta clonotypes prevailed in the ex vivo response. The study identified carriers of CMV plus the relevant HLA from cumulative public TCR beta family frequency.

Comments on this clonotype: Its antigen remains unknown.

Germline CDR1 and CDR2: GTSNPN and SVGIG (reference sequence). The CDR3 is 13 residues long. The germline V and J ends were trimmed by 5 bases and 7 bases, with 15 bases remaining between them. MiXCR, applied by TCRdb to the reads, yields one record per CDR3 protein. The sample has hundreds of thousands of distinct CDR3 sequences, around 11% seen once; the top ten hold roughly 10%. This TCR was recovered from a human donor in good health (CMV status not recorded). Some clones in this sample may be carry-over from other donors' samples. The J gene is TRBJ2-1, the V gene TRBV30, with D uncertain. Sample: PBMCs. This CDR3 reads CAWGLEVHNEQFF. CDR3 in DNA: TGTGCCTGGGGTCTGGAAGTCCATAATGAGCAGTTCTTC.